This T cell receptor beta chain came from a study of shared clonotypes between healthy human individuals. Study observations and caveats: Sample collection involved blood only; tissue repertoires are likely different.

V lost 2 bases, J lost 2 bases, and 13 bases lay in between. The germline V gene has CDR1 GTSNPN and CDR2 SVGIG (reference sequence). The CDR3 is 14 amino acids. Repertoires were generated with immunoSEQ multiplex PCR, while TCRdb's copy carries only in-frame clones and drops some. This sample carries under 1 million clones, 90% to 97% of them seen once, and the ten largest clones take less than 0.25%. Naive CD8 cells lacked CD45RO and underwent positive selection for CCR7, leaving out terminally differentiated effector memory CD45RA+ cells. With regard to this clone: Its specificity is not known.

Sequencing was done on a sample of naive CD8+ T cells sorted from blood. This clonotype was sampled from a man between 25 and 39 years old in good health. The V call is TRBV30, the J call TRBJ2-7; possible D gene TRBD1, 5 bases. The DNA of the CDR3 is TGTGCCTGGAGTAAGATGGGGCCGACCTACGAGCAGTACTTC. This codes for CAWSKMGPTYEQYF.